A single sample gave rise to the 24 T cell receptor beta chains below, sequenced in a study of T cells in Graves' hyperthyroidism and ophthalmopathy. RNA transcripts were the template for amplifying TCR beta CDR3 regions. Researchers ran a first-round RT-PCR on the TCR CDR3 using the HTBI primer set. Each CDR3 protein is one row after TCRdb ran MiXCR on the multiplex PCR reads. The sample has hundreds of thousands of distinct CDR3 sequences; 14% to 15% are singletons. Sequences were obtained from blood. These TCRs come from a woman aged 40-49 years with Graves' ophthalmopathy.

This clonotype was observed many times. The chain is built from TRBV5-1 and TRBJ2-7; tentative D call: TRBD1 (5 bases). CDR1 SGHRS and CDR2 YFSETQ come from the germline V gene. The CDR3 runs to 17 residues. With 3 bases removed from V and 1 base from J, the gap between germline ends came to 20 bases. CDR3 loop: CASSSSIQGYESYEQYF. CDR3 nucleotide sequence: TGCGCCAGCAGCTCATCGATCCAGGGATACGAATCCTACGAGCAGTACTTC.

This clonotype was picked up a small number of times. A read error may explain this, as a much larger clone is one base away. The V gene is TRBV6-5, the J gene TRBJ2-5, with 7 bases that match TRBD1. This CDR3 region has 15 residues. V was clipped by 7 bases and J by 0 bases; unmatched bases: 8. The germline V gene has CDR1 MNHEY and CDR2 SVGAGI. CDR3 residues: CASNLGRGNQETQYF. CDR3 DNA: TGTGCCAGCAATTTGGGCAGGGGGAACCAAGAGACCCAGTACTTC.

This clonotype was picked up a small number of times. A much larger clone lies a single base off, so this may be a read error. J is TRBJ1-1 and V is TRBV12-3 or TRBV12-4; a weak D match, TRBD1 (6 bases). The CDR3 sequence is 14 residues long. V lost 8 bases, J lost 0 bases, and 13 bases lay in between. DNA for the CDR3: TGTGCCAGCGCCCACAGGGAATTGAACACTGAAGCTTTCTTT. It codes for CASAHRELNTEAFF.

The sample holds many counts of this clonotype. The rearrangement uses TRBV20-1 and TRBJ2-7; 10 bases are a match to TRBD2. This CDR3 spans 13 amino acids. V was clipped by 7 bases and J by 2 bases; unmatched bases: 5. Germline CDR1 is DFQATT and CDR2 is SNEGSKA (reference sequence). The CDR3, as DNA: TGCAGTGTGGCTAGCGGGGGAACCTACGAGCAGTACTTC. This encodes CSVASGGTYEQYF.

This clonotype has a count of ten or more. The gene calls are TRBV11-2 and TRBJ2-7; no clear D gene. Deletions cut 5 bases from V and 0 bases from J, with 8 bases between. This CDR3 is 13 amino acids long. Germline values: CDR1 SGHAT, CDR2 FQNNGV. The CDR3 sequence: CASSPRFSYEQYF. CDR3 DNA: TGTGCCAGCAGCCCCCGGTTCTCCTACGAGCAGTACTTC.

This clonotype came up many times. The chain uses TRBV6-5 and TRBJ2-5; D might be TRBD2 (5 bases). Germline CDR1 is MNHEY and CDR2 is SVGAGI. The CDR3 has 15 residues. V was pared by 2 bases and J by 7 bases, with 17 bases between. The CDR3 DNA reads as TGTGCCAGCAGTTACAGGACTTCTAGTTCTGTGACCCAGTACTTC. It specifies CASSYRTSSSVTQYF.

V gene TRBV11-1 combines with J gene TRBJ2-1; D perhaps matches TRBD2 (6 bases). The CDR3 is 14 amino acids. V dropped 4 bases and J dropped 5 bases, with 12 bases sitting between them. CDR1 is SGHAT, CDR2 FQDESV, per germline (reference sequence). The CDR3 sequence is CASSSWDSHNEQFF. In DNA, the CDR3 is TGTGCCAGCAGCTCCTGGGACTCTCACAATGAGCAGTTCTTC.

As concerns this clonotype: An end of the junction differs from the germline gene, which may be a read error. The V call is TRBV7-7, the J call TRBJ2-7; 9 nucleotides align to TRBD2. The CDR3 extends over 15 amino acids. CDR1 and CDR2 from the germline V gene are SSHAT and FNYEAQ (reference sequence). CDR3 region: CASSPAAGGIHEQYF. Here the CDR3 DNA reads TGTGCTAGCAGCCCAGCGGCGGGAGGGATCCACGAGCAGTACTTC. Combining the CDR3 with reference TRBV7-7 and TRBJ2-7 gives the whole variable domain GAGVSQSPRYKVTKRGQDVTLRCDPISSHATLYWYQQALGQGPEFLTYFNYEAQPDKSGLPSDRFSAERPEGSISTLTIQRTEQRDSAMYRCASSPAAGGIHEQYFGPGTRLTVT.

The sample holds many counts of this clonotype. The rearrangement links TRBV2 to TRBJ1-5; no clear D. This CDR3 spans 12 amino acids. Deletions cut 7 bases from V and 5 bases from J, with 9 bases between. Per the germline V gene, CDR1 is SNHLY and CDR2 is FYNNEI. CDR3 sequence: CASTARDQPQHF. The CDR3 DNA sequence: TGTGCCAGCACGGCCCGGGATCAGCCCCAGCATTTT.

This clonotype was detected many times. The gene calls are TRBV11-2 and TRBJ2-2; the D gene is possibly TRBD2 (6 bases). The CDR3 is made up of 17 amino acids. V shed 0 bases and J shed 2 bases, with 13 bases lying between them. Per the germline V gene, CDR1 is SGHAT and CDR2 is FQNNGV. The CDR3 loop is CASSLDFAAGNTGELFF. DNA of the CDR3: TGTGCCAGCAGCTTAGACTTCGCAGCGGGCAACACCGGGGAGCTGTTTTTT.

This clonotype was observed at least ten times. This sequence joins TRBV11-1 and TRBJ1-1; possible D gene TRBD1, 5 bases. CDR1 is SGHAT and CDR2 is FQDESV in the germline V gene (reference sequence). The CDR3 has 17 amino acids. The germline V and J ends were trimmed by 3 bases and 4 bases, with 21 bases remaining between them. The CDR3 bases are TGTGCCAGCAGCTTTCCACGAACCTTAGGGACTCGCACTGAAGCTTTCTTT. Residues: CASSFPRTLGTRTEAFF.

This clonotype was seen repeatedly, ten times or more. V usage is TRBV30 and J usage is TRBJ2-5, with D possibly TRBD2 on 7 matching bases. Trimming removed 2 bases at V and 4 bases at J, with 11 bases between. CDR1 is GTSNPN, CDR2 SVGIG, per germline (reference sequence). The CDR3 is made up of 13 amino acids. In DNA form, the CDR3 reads TGTGCCTGGAGTAGAGGGGGGGGAGAGACCCAGTACTTC. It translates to CAWSRGGGETQYF.

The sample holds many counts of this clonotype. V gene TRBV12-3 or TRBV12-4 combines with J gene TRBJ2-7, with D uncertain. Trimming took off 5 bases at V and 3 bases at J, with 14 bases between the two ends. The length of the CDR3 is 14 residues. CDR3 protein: CASSLQSGVYEQYF. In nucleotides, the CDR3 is TGTGCCAGCAGTCTCCAGTCTGGCGTCTACGAGCAGTACTTC.

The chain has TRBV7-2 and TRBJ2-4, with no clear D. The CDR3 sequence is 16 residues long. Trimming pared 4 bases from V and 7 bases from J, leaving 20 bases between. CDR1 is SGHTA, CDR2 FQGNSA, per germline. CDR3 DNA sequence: TGTGCCAGCAGCTCAAAGGGCTCGCAAGGATCTAACATTCAGTACTTC. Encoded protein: CASSSKGSQGSNIQYF.

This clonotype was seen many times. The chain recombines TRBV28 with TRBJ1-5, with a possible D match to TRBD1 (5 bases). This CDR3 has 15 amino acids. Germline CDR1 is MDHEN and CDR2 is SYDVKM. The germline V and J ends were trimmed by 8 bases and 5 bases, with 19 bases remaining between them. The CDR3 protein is CASALRVRLDQPQHF. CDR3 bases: TGTGCCAGCGCACTCAGGGTGAGGTTAGATCAGCCCCAGCATTTT.

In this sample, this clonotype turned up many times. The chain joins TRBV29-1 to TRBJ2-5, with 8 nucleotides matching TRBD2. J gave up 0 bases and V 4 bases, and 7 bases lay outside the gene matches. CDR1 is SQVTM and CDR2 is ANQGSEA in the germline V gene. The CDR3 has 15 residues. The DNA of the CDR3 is TGCAGCGTTGGAAGTAGCGGGACGTACCAAGAGACCCAGTACTTC. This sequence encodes CSVGSSGTYQETQYF.

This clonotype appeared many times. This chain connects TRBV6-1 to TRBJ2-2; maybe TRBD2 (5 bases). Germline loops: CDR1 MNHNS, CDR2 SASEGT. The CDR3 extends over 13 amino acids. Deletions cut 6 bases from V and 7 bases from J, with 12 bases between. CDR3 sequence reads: CASSRIGDGELFF. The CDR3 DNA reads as TGTGCCAGCAGCAGAATCGGGGACGGGGAGCTGTTTTTT.

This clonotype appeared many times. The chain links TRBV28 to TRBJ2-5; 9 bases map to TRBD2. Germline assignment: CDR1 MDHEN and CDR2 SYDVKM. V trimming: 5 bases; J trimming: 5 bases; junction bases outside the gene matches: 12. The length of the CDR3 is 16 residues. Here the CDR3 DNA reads TGTGCCAGCAGTCCCGCCGGCGGGAGGGCATGGGAGACCCAGTACTTC. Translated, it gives CASSPAGGRAWETQYF. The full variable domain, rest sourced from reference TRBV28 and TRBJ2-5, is DVKVTQSSRYLVKRTGEKVFLECVQDMDHENMFWYRQDPGLGLRLIYFSYDVKMKEKGDIPEGYSVSREKKERFSLILESASTNQTSMYLCASSPAGGRAWETQYFGPGTRLLVL.

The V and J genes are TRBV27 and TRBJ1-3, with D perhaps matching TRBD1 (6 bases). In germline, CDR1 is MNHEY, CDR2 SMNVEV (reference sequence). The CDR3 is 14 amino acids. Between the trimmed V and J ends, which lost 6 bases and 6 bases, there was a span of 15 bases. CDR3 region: CASSLRGEENTIYF. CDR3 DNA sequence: TGTGCCAGCAGCCTAAGGGGGGAAGAAAACACCATATATTTT.

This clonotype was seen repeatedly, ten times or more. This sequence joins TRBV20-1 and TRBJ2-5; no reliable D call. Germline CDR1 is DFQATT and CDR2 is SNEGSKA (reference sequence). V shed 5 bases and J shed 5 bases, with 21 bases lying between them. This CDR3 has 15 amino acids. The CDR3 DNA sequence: TGCAGTGCTCCCTCCCTCCTAATCGGAAGGGAGACCCAGTACTTC. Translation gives CSAPSLLIGRETQYF.

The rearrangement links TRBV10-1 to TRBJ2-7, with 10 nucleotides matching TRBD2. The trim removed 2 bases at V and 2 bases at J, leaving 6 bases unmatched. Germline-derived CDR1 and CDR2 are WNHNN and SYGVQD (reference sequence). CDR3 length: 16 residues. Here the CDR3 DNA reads TGCGCCAGCAGTGAGACTAGCGGGAACCAGCCCTACGAGCAGTACTTC. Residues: CASSETSGNQPYEQYF.

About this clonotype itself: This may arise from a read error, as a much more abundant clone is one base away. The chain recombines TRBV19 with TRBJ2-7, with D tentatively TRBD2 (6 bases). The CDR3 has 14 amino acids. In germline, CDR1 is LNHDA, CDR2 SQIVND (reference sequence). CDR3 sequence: CAISIGAGSNEQYF. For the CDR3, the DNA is TGTGCCATTAGTATAGGGGCGGGAAGCAACGAGCAGTACTTC.

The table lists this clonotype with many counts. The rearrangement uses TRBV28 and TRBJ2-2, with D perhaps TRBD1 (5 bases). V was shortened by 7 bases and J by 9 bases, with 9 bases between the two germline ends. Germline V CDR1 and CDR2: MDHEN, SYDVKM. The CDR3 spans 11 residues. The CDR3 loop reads CASTVDRELFF. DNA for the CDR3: TGTGCCAGCACCGTGGACAGGGAGCTGTTTTTT.

CDR3: CSARDPALSYEQYF. The CDR3 DNA is TGCAGTGCTAGAGATCCAGCACTCTCCTACGAGCAGTACTTC. The gene calls are TRBV20-1 and TRBJ2-7; D is unresolved. The V end was cut by 0 bases, the J end by 0 bases, with 9 bases between. The CDR3 consists of 14 residues. The germline gives CDR1 DFQATT, CDR2 SNEGSKA (reference sequence).